A single sample is the source of the 10 T cell receptor beta chains below, sequenced in a study of T cell changes during pregnancy in multiple sclerosis. Measured with immunoSEQ multiplex PCR; TCRdb has only the in-frame clones, and not every one. The table shows 69,000 or so clones, with roughly 92% occurring only once. The starting material was peripheral blood, obtained before pregnancy. The receptors were sampled from a female donor with multiple sclerosis, enrolled in a pregnancy study.

The chain's CDR3 is CASSNSRGKTPGELFF. In DNA, the CDR3 is TGTGCCAGCAGCAACTCGAGGGGGAAGACCCCCGGGGAGCTGTTTTTT. The V call is TRBV11-3, the J call TRBJ2-2; D is perhaps TRBD1 (6 bases). Trimming cost V 5 bases and J 6 bases, with 19 bases left between them. This CDR3 is 16 amino acids long. The germline V gene encodes CDR1 SGHNT and CDR2 YENEEA.

This rearrangement joins TRBV4-1 to TRBJ2-3, with 7 bases aligning to TRBD2. The CDR3 length is 17 residues. Germline CDR1 MGHRA, CDR2 YSYEKL. J lost 4 bases, V lost 4 bases, and 14 bases had no gene match. CDR3 DNA sequence: TGCGCCAGCAGCCCTAAGGATCAAGCGGGATGGTCAGATACGCAGTATTTT. Translating gives CASSPKDQAGWSDTQYF.

The chain is built from TRBV11-1 and TRBJ2-1; 9 nucleotides match TRBD2. The CDR3 has 17 amino acids. CDR1 and CDR2 from the germline V gene are SGHAT and FQDESV (reference sequence). V trimming: 5 bases; J trimming: 4 bases; junction bases outside the gene matches: 12. CDR3 nucleotides: TGTGCCAGCAGCCTCGCCCAACGGACTAGCGAATACAATGAGCAGTTCTTC. Its protein is CASSLAQRTSEYNEQFF. The whole variable domain, remainder taken from reference TRBV11-1 and TRBJ2-1, is EAEVAQSPRYKITEKSQAVAFWCDPISGHATLYWYRQILGQGPELLVQFQDESVVDDSQLPKDRFSAERLKGVDSTLKIQPAELGDSAMYLCASSLAQRTSEYNEQFFGPGTRLTVL.

V is TRBV7-9 and J is TRBJ2-5; D uncertain. TRBJ2-7 matches the DNA end more closely, so the J call is doubtful. From germline, CDR1 is SEHNR and CDR2 FQNEAQ (reference sequence). The CDR3 loop spans 12 amino acids. The CDR3 is CASSLGVYEQYF. In DNA, the CDR3 is TGTGCCAGCAGCTTGGGCGTTTACGAGCAGTACTTC.

V is TRBV9 and J is TRBJ2-3, with 7 bases aligning to TRBD2. Germline CDR1 SGDLS, CDR2 YYNGEE. Trimming cost V 0 bases and J 10 bases; bases outside gene matches: 11. The CDR3 sequence is 15 residues long. The CDR3 DNA sequence: TGTGCCAGCAGCGTAGGTCTAGCGGTCGGTGAGTCGCAGTATTTT. Its translation is CASSVGLAVGESQYF.

V and J are TRBV5-1 and TRBJ2-7; TRBD1 aligns across 8 bases. The J segment lost 3 bases and the V segment lost 0 bases, leaving 8 bases of the junction unmatched. Per germline, CDR1 SGHRS and CDR2 YFSETQ. The CDR3 length is 16 residues. CDR3 amino acids: CASSLAPDREFYEQYF. CDR3 in DNA: TGCGCCAGCAGCTTGGCCCCGGACAGGGAATTCTACGAGCAGTACTTC.

This clone is a singleton in its sample. The chain carries TRBV10-2 and TRBJ1-1; a weak D match, TRBD1 (6 bases). The V end lost 5 bases, the J end lost 1 base, and 11 bases lay between the germline ends. The CDR3 length is 14 residues. Germline lookup yields CDR1 WSHSY and CDR2 SAAADI. CDR3: CASSLTGENTEAFF. DNA of the CDR3: TGCGCCAGCAGTTTGACAGGAGAGAACACTGAAGCTTTCTTT.

The genes are TRBV13 and TRBJ1-2; no definite D call. Germline V lookup: CDR1 PRHDT, CDR2 FYEKMQ (reference sequence). The V and J ends lost 3 bases and 4 bases respectively, with 12 bases between them. The CDR3 covers 14 residues. Here the CDR3 DNA reads TGTGCCAGCAGCTTCGAGGCCACGGGCTATGGCTACACCTTC. Its translation is CASSFEATGYGYTF.

This clone was seen a single time. The chain is built from TRBV6-1 and TRBJ2-1; 8 bases are shared with TRBD2. Germline V gene data show CDR1 as MNHNS and CDR2 as SASEGT. The CDR3 is 14 residues long. The V segment lost 7 bases and the J segment 6 bases; nucleotides outside the gene matches: 8. The CDR3 nucleotides read TGTGCCAGCACGGGCCTAGCGGGTTTCAATGAGCAGTTCTTC. Translated: CASTGLAGFNEQFF.

The rearrangement links TRBV6-5 to TRBJ2-2; D unclear. Germline V gives CDR1 MNHEY, CDR2 SVGAGI. The CDR3 runs 15 residues. The V and J ends lost 6 bases and 2 bases respectively, with 13 bases between them. The DNA for the CDR3 is TGTGCCAGCAGGTCGAGGCCTCCTAACACCGGGGAGCTGTTTTTT. Its translation: CASRSRPPNTGELFF.